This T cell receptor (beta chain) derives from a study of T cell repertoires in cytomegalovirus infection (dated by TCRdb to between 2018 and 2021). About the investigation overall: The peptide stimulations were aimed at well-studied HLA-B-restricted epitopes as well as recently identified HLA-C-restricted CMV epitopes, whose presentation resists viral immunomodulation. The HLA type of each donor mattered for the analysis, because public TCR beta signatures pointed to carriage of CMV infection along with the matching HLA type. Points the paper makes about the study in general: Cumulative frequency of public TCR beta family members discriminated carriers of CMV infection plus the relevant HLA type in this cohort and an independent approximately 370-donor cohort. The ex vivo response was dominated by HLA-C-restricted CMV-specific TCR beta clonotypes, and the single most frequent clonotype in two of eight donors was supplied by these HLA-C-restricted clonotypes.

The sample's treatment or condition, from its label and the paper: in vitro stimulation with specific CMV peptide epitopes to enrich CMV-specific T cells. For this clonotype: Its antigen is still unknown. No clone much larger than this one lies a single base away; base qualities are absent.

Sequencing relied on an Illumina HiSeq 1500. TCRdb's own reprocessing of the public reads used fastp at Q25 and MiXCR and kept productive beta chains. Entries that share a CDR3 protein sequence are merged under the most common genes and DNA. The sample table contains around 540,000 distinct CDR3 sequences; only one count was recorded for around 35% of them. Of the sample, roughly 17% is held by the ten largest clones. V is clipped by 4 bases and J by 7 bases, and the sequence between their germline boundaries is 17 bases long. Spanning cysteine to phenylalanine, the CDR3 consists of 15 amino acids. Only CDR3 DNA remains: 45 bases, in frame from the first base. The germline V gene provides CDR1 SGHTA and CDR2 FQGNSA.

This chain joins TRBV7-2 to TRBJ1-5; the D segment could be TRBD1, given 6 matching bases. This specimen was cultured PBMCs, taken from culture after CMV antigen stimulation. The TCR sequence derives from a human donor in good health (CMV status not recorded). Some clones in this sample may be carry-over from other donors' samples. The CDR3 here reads CASSSLDGGRQPQHF. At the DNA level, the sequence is TGTGCCAGCAGCTCCTTGGACGGGGGGCGGCAGCCCCAGCATTTT.